What follows are 4 T cell receptor beta chains derived from one specimen sequenced in a study of blood T cell repertoires in COVID-19. TCRdb keeps only in-frame clones here, not all; method: immunoSEQ multiplex PCR. This table holds a few hundred thousand clones, 70% to 85% found once. Sequenced input: peripheral blood. The receptors derive from a human donor with COVID-19, enrolled during active disease. The donor label of this sample is uncertain.

The chain combines TRBV19 with TRBJ2-1, with 8 positions matching TRBD2. The CDR3 runs 13 residues. The germline V gene encodes CDR1 LNHDA and CDR2 SQIVND (reference sequence). With 10 bases clipped from V and 9 bases from J, the junction kept 11 bases outside the gene matches. The chain's CDR3 is CATAGLARGEQFF. The DNA of the CDR3 is TGTGCCACCGCCGGACTAGCTCGGGGTGAGCAGTTCTTC.

The sample holds one count of this clone. The V and J genes are TRBV9 and TRBJ1-1; no clear D gene. The V gene's germline CDR1 is SGDLS and CDR2 YYNGEE. Trimming removed 0 bases at V and 1 base at J, with 7 bases between. There are 14 residues in the CDR3. CDR3 in DNA: TGTGCCAGCAGCGTAGCACAACGGAACACTGAAGCTTTCTTT. Its protein product is CASSVAQRNTEAFF. The entire variable domain, with the rest obtained from reference TRBV9 and TRBJ1-1, is as follows: DSGVTQTPKHLITATGQRVTLRCSPRSGDLSVYWYQQSLDQGLQFLIQYYNGEERAKGNILERFSAQQFPDLHSELNLSSLELGDSALYFCASSVAQRNTEAFFGQGTRLTVV.

This rearrangement joins TRBV6-1 to TRBJ2-1; 9 bases line up with TRBD1. The germline gives CDR1 MNHNS, CDR2 SASEGT. The CDR3 covers 17 residues. V was pared by 2 bases and J by 0 bases, with 5 bases of the junction left unmatched. The CDR3 bases are TGTGCCAGCAGTGAACCCCGGGACAGGGCCTCCTACAATGAGCAGTTCTTC. It codes for CASSEPRDRASYNEQFF.

At least ten counts were recorded for this clone. The chain has TRBV29-1 and TRBJ2-7; 15 positions agree with TRBD2. The CDR3 runs to 17 residues. CDR1 and CDR2 (germline): SQVTM, ANQGSEA. The V gene end was trimmed by 4 bases and the J gene end by 1 base; junction bases not matched to a gene: 8. CDR3 nucleotides: TGCAGCGTTGCTGGACTAGCGGGAGGGCCTGTGTCCTACGAGCAGTACTTC. Translated: CSVAGLAGGPVSYEQYF.